This entry lists 22 T cell receptor beta chains sequenced from one sample in a study of long-term antiretroviral therapy in people with HIV. Version v3.0 of the immunoSEQ assay ran at survey level. TCRdb's copy holds only in-frame clones and misses some; the assay was immunoSEQ multiplex PCR. The sample contains 20,000 to 25,000 clones, over 90% of which appear only once. Specimen: unsorted PBMCs, collected 7.6 years after starting antiretroviral therapy. These receptors were taken from a woman aged 40 to 49 with HIV.

This sequence joins TRBV5-1 and TRBJ1-2, with 8 positions matching TRBD1. J lost 1 base, V lost 0 bases, and 11 bases had no gene match. The V gene's germline CDR1 is SGHRS and CDR2 YFSETQ. The CDR3 has 18 amino acids. CDR3 nucleotide sequence: TGCGCCAGCAGCTTGGCCGGGGCAGGGGGCTTAAATAACTATGGCTACACCTTC. Its translation: CASSLAGAGGLNNYGYTF.

The V and J genes are TRBV19 and TRBJ1-5, with 7 bases identical to TRBD1. The germline CDR1 and CDR2 sequences are LNHDA and SQIVND (reference sequence). The CDR3 extends over 15 amino acids. Unmatched junction bases numbered 9, after V lost 7 bases and J lost 3 bases. The CDR3 loop is CASTTGQYVNQPQHF. The CDR3 DNA reads as TGTGCCAGTACCACGGGACAGTACGTCAATCAGCCCCAGCATTTT.

The chain couples TRBV14 to TRBJ1-5; D possibly corresponds to TRBD1 (5 bases). Germline V gene sequence: CDR1 SGHDN, CDR2 FVKESK. This CDR3 has 20 residues. V shed 0 bases and J shed 1 base, with 22 bases lying between them. CDR3 nucleotides: TGTGCCAGCAGCCAAGAAATGGGGGAAGGTAGAGGGGACAGCAATCAGCCCCAGCATTTT. Protein sequence: CASSQEMGEGRGDSNQPQHF.

The gene calls are TRBV5-1 and TRBJ1-4; TRBD1 aligns across 9 bases. The CDR3 consists of 16 residues. CDR1 is SGHRS, CDR2 YFSETQ, per germline. V gave up 2 bases and J gave up 4 bases; unmatched junction bases: 6. CDR3 DNA: TGCGCCAGCAGCTTACAGGGGGCGACGGGTAATGAAAAACTGTTTTTT. Translation: CASSLQGATGNEKLFF.

The chain combines TRBV6-5 with TRBJ2-7, with 7 bases that match TRBD1. This CDR3 spans 11 amino acids. J gave up 13 bases and V 6 bases, and 9 bases lay outside the gene matches. Per the germline V gene, CDR1 is MNHEY and CDR2 is SVGAGI. CDR3 nucleotide sequence: TGTGCCAGCAGCCGGGGACAGACATCCTACTTC. It yields the protein CASSRGQTSYF.

The chain joins TRBV19 to TRBJ1-1; D gene unclear. Trimming removed 3 bases at V and 11 bases at J, with 16 bases between. The germline V gene has CDR1 LNHDA and CDR2 SQIVND (reference sequence). The CDR3 extends over 13 amino acids. The CDR3 loop is CASSINLGQDAFF. The DNA of the CDR3 is TGTGCCAGTAGTATTAATCTCGGTCAAGACGCTTTCTTT.

This clone appeared a single time. V is TRBV6-6 and J is TRBJ1-2; D perhaps matches TRBD1 (6 bases). Between the trimmed V and J ends, which lost 4 bases and 7 bases, there was a span of 16 bases. CDR1 and CDR2 (germline): MNHNY, SVGAGI (reference sequence). The CDR3 has 14 residues. The CDR3 region has the DNA TGTGCCAGCAGTTTTACACATGGGGGGCCTGGCTACACCTTC. It specifies CASSFTHGGPGYTF.

The chain joins TRBV27 to TRBJ1-5; 12 nucleotides line up with TRBD1. J lost 6 bases, V lost 5 bases, and 11 bases had no gene match. The CDR3 sequence is 17 residues long. CDR1 MNHEY and CDR2 SMNVEV come from the germline V gene (reference sequence). The chain's CDR3 is CASSPGQGAQVGQPQHF. The DNA of the CDR3 is TGTGCCAGCAGTCCGGGACAGGGGGCGCAGGTTGGTCAGCCCCAGCATTTT.

This sequence joins TRBV19 and TRBJ2-7; the D is unclear. There are 15 residues in the CDR3. Germline V lookup: CDR1 LNHDA, CDR2 SQIVND (reference sequence). Trimming pared 3 bases from V and 1 base from J, leaving 13 bases between. CDR3 sequence: CASSIAQAGSYEQYF. CDR3 DNA: TGTGCCAGTAGTATTGCCCAAGCTGGGTCCTACGAGCAGTACTTC.

The chain is built from TRBV13 and TRBJ2-7; no definite D call. Looked up from germline, CDR1 is PRHDT and CDR2 is FYEKMQ (reference sequence). V lost 5 bases and J lost 4, with 6 bases in between. There are 11 residues in the CDR3. Here the CDR3 reads CASSLKYEQYF. CDR3 DNA: TGTGCCAGCAGCCTCAAGTACGAGCAGTACTTC.

The rearrangement links TRBV5-4 to TRBJ2-7; D is perhaps TRBD1 (5 bases). The germline V gene encodes CDR1 SGHNT and CDR2 YYREEE (reference sequence). This CDR3 is built from 14 residues. The ends were cut back, 4 bases at V and 0 bases at J, with 11 bases in the middle. In DNA form, the CDR3 reads TGTGCCAGCAGCCCTCAAGGGGCCTCCTACGAGCAGTACTTC. Translation: CASSPQGASYEQYF. Together with reference TRBV5-4 and TRBJ2-7, the CDR3 gives the full variable domain: ETGVTQSPTHLIKTRGQQVTLRCSSQSGHNTVSWYQQALGQGPQFIFQYYREEENGRGNFPPRFSGLQFPNYSSELNVNALELDDSALYLCASSPQGASYEQYFGPGTRLTVT.

V gene TRBV5-1 combines with J gene TRBJ2-1, with TRBD2 matching over 11 bases. Germline CDR1 reads SGHRS; CDR2 reads YFSETQ. This CDR3 contains 15 residues. J lost 5 bases, V lost 6 bases, and 7 bases had no gene match. As DNA, the CDR3 is TGCGCCAGCAAGACTAGCGGGAATTTCCACAATGAGCAGTTCTTC. Its translation: CASKTSGNFHNEQFF.

This clone was picked up one time. This rearrangement joins TRBV21-1 to TRBJ1-5; TRBD1 is the table's D call, not checked against the DNA. TRBV21-1 is flagged as a pseudogene. The CDR3 consists of 18 residues. The chain's CDR3 is CASSKDPRGGYSNQPQHF. CDR3 nucleotides: TGTGCCAGCAGCAAAGACCCCAGGGGCGGGTATAGCAATCAGCCCCAGCATTTT.

The chain joins TRBV7-2 to TRBJ2-7; D is possibly TRBD2 (7 bases). V lost 2 bases to trimming and J lost 5 bases, with 13 bases between them. The CDR3 is made up of 14 amino acids. The germline gives CDR1 SGHTA, CDR2 FQGNSA. The CDR3 coding sequence is TGTGCCAGCAGCTTATGGGTAGGGGGGGACGAGCAGTACTTC. Residues: CASSLWVGGDEQYF.

The chain employs TRBV6-6 and TRBJ2-5, with 7 bases matching TRBD1. Germline V gives CDR1 MNHNY, CDR2 SVGAGI (reference sequence). The V segment lost 10 bases and the J segment 4 bases; nucleotides outside the gene matches: 12. This CDR3 is 14 amino acids long. The CDR3 loop is CAIQNTGVGETQYF. The DNA of the CDR3 is TGTGCCATTCAAAATACAGGGGTAGGAGAGACCCAGTACTTC.

V gene TRBV6-5 combines with J gene TRBJ1-1; D perhaps matches TRBD1 (6 bases). This CDR3 has 14 residues. Germline CDR1 reads MNHEY; CDR2 reads SVGAGI. The V end was cut by 6 bases, the J end by 1 base, with 12 bases between. The CDR3 coding sequence is TGTGCCAGCAGAACCGGCAGGGGGAACACTGAAGCTTTCTTT. Protein: CASRTGRGNTEAFF.

V is TRBV5-6 and J is TRBJ1-2, with D hard to call. V dropped 0 bases and J dropped 4 bases, with 7 bases sitting between them. CDR1 is SGHDT and CDR2 is YYEEEE in the germline V gene. CDR3 length: 13 residues. The CDR3 nucleotides are TGTGCCAGCAGCTTGGATCGGGGCTATGGCTACACCTTC. Translation: CASSLDRGYGYTF.

CDR3 sequence: CASSSRTFQSNQPQHF. In nucleotides, the CDR3 is TGTGCCAGCAGCTCACGGACGTTCCAATCCAATCAGCCCCAGCATTTT. J is TRBJ1-5 and V is TRBV7-8; no clear D. The germline gives CDR1 SGHVS, CDR2 FQNEAQ. V dropped 4 bases and J dropped 3 bases, with 16 bases sitting between them. The CDR3 extends over 16 amino acids.

J is TRBJ1-2 and V is TRBV7-9; possible D gene TRBD1, 6 bases. The CDR3 runs to 16 residues. The V end was cut by 1 base, the J end by 2 bases, with 14 bases between. The germline gives CDR1 SEHNR, CDR2 FQNEAQ (reference sequence). This CDR3 reads CASSLVGTLVNYGYTF. The DNA for the CDR3 is TGTGCCAGCAGCTTAGTAGGGACACTAGTCAACTATGGCTACACCTTC.

The CDR3 loop reads CSVGDSYNSPLHF. CDR3 in DNA: TGCAGCGTTGGGGACAGCTATAATTCACCCCTCCACTTT. The V and J genes are TRBV29-1 and TRBJ1-6; 7 nucleotides align to TRBD1. Germline V lookup: CDR1 SQVTM, CDR2 ANQGSEA. This CDR3 comprises 13 residues. V was pared by 4 bases and J by 3 bases, with 0 bases of the junction left unmatched.

This sequence joins TRBV10-3 and TRBJ1-2; D ambiguous. Germline assignment: CDR1 ENHRY and CDR2 SYGVKD. The CDR3 covers 13 residues. V was clipped by 4 bases and J by 3 bases, with 9 bases between them. The CDR3 DNA is TGTGCCATCAGTGGTGGAAAGGACTATGGCTACACCTTC. Protein product: CAISGGKDYGYTF.

The chain uses TRBV4-3 and TRBJ1-3; 7 bases align to TRBD1. Germline CDR1 is LGHNA and CDR2 is YSLEER. V was clipped by 0 bases and J by 0 bases; unmatched bases: 2. The CDR3 has 16 amino acids. The CDR3 protein is CASSQEWDSSGNTIYF. The CDR3 region has the DNA TGCGCCAGCAGCCAAGAATGGGACAGCTCTGGAAACACCATATATTTT.